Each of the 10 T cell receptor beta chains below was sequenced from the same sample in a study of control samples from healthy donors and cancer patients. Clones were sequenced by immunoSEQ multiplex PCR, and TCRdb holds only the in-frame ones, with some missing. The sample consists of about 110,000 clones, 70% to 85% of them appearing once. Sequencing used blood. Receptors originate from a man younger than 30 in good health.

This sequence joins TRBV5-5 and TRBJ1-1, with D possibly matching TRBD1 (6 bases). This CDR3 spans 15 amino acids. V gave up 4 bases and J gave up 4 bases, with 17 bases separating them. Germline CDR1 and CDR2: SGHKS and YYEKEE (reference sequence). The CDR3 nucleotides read TGTGCCAGCAGCCCCCTGGGGGGAGGGGGCACTGAAGCTTTCTTT. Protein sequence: CASSPLGGGGTEAFF.

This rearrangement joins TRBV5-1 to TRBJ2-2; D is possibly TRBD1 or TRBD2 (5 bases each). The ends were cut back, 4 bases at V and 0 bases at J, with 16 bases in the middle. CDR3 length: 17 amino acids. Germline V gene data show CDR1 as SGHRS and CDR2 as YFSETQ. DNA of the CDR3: TGCGCCAGCAGCAAAGCCTCCGGGACGGCGAACACCGGGGAGCTGTTTTTT. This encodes CASSKASGTANTGELFF.

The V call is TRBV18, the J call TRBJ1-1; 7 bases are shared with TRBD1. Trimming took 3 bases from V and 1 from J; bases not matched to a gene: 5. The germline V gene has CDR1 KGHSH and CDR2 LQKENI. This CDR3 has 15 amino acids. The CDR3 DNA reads TGTGCCAGCTCACCCGTCCAGGGGGGGAACACTGAAGCTTTCTTT. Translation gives CASSPVQGGNTEAFF.

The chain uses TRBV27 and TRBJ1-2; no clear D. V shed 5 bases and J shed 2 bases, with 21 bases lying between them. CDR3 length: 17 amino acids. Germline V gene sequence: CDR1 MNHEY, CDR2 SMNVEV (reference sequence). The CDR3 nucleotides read TGTGCCAGCAGTGCTATTGGCATAGGGCAGCAGAACTATGGCTACACCTTC. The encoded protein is CASSAIGIGQQNYGYTF.

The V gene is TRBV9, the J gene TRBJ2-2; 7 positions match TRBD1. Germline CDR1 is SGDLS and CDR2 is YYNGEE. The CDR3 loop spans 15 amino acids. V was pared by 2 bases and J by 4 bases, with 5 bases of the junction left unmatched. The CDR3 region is CASSVRGQGTGELFF. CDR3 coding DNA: TGTGCCAGCAGCGTGAGGGGGCAGGGCACCGGGGAGCTGTTTTTT.

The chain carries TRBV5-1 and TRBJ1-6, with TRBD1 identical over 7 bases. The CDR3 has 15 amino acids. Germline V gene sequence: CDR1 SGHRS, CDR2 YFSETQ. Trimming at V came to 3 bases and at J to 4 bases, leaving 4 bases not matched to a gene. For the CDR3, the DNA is TGCGCCAGCAGCTCCGGGACAGTGTATAATTCACCCCTCCACTTT. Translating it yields CASSSGTVYNSPLHF.

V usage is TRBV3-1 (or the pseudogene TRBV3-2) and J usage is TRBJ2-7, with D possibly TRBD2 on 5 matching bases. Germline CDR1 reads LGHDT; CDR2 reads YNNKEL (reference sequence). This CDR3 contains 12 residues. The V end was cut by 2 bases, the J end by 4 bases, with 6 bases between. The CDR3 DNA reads TGTGCCAGCAGCCAATCGGGGTACGAGCAGTACTTC. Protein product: CASSQSGYEQYF.

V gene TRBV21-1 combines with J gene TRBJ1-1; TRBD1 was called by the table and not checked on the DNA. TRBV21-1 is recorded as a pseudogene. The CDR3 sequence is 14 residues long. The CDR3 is CASSTLQGPTEAFF. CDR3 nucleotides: TGTGCCAGCAGCACCTTACAGGGGCCCACTGAAGCTTTCTTT.

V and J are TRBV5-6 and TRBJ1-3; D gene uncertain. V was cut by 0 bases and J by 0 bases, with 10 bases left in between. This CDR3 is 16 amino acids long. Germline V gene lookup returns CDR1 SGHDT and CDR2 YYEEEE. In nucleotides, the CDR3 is TGTGCCAGCAGCTTGGGTAGGATGGTCTCTGGAAACACCATATATTTT. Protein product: CASSLGRMVSGNTIYF.

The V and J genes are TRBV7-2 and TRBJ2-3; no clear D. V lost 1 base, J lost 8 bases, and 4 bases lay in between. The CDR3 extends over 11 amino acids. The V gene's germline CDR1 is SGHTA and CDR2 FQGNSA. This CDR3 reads CASSLGGTQYF. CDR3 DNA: TGTGCCAGCAGCTTAGGGGGTACGCAGTATTTT.